Below, 14 T cell receptor beta chains from the same sample are listed, as sequenced in a study of response to subunit inactivated influenza vaccine. Each CDR3 protein gets one entry after TCRdb re-called the RT-PCR reads with MiXCR. The sample has 860,000 or so distinct CDR3 sequences, 20% to 25% seen once; the top ten hold approximately 10%. The sequenced sample was PBMCs from blood, obtained 4 to 6 days after vaccination. The receptors stem from a man aged 45-65 years who received an inactivated influenza vaccine.

The V gene is TRBV12-3 or TRBV12-4, the J gene TRBJ2-1; 10 positions match TRBD2. The CDR3 length is 17 residues. The V and J ends lost 4 bases and 3 bases, in that order; junction bases with no gene match: 9. The chain's CDR3 is CASSWGWTSGYYNEQFF. Written as DNA, the CDR3 is TGTGCCAGCAGTTGGGGTTGGACTAGCGGATACTACAATGAGCAGTTCTTC.

This clonotype has at least ten counts. The rearrangement uses TRBV12-3 or TRBV12-4 and TRBJ1-2; D gene unclear. V lost 2 bases to trimming and J lost 8 bases, with 6 bases between them. The CDR3 consists of 11 residues. The DNA of the CDR3 is TGTGCCAGCAGTTTATTGGGAGGCTACACCTTC. This gives the protein CASSLLGGYTF.

This clonotype was seen a handful of times. The chain has TRBV29-1 and TRBJ1-4, with D uncertain. Germline loops: CDR1 SQVTM, CDR2 ANQGSEA. V lost 6 bases and J 0 bases, leaving 11 bases between the germline ends. This CDR3 is 14 amino acids long. For the CDR3, the DNA is TGCAGCGTCCGAACTGGGTCAACTAATGAAAAACTGTTTTTT. This gives the protein CSVRTGSTNEKLFF.

V usage is TRBV12-3 or TRBV12-4 and J usage is TRBJ2-2, with 9 nucleotides matching TRBD2. V shed 6 bases, J shed 7 bases, and the junction held 9 bases outside the gene matches. This CDR3 is 15 amino acids long. Here the CDR3 reads CASSPLAGAGGELFF. CDR3 DNA sequence: TGTGCCAGCAGCCCATTAGCGGGAGCAGGCGGGGAGCTGTTTTTT.

This clonotype has at least ten counts. The J gene is TRBJ2-7, the V gene TRBV12-3 or TRBV12-4; 9 nucleotides line up with TRBD2. This CDR3 has 15 residues. The V segment lost 4 bases and the J segment 2 bases; nucleotides outside the gene matches: 6. Here the CDR3 DNA reads TGTGCCAGCAGTTCATCCAGGACTAGCGCCTACGAGCAGTACTTC. Translated, it gives CASSSSRTSAYEQYF.

The chain employs TRBV7-3 and TRBJ2-4, with 7 bases that match TRBD1. Germline CDR1 is SGHTA and CDR2 is FQGTGA. The CDR3 extends over 15 amino acids. V dropped 2 bases and J dropped 7; count of bases not matched to a gene: 8. CDR3 bases: TGTGCCAGCAGCTTAGACCTCGCCAGGGGGAACATTCAGTACTTC. Residues: CASSLDLARGNIQYF. The whole variable domain, remainder taken from reference TRBV7-3 and TRBJ2-4, is GAGVSQTPSNKVTEKGKYVELRCDPISGHTALYWYRQSLGQGPEFLIYFQGTGAADDSGLPNDRFFAVRPEGSVSTLKIQRTERGDSAVYLCASSLDLARGNIQYFGAGTRLSVL.

The genes are TRBV19 and TRBJ2-7; 9 bases are a match to TRBD1. V shed 5 bases, J shed 3 bases, and the junction held 5 bases outside the gene matches. The CDR3 spans 14 residues. CDR1 and CDR2 (germline): LNHDA, SQIVND (reference sequence). As DNA, the CDR3 is TGTGCCAGTAGTCGAAACAGGGGGCTCTACGAGCAGTACTTC. This translates into CASSRNRGLYEQYF.

The chain recombines TRBV7-3 with TRBJ2-1, with 10 positions matching TRBD1. This CDR3 region has 16 residues. After removal of 3 bases from V and 6 bases from J, the junction contained 8 bases not matched to a gene. The germline V gene has CDR1 SGHTA and CDR2 FQGTGA. The CDR3: CASSFPGTGESNEQFF. The DNA of the CDR3 is TGTGCCAGCAGCTTCCCGGGGACAGGGGAATCCAATGAGCAGTTCTTC.

The genes are TRBV5-1 and TRBJ2-1, with a possible D match to TRBD2 (6 bases). The CDR3 spans 14 residues. Germline V CDR1 and CDR2: SGHRS, YFSETQ. Trimming stripped 4 bases from V and 6 bases from J, with 14 bases between. CDR3 amino acids: CASSQSGGFNEQFF. CDR3 coding DNA: TGCGCCAGCAGCCAATCTGGGGGGTTCAATGAGCAGTTCTTC.

The chain links TRBV6-5 to TRBJ2-1; possibly TRBD1 for D (5 bases). Trimming left V 1 base short and J 7 bases short, with 17 bases between. Germline loops: CDR1 MNHEY, CDR2 SVGAGI. The CDR3 covers 16 residues. The CDR3 nucleotides read TGTGCCAGCAGTTACTTAAGACAGACCTCTGGGAATGAGCAGTTCTTC. Amino acids: CASSYLRQTSGNEQFF.

This clonotype was detected ten times or more. This CDR3 reads CASSSTLNTEAFF. For the CDR3, the DNA is TGCGCCAGCAGCTCCACATTGAACACTGAAGCTTTCTTT. The genes are TRBV5-1 and TRBJ1-1; D is ambiguous. V lost 3 bases to trimming and J lost 0 bases, with 6 bases between them. The CDR3 contains 13 residues. Germline assignment: CDR1 SGHRS and CDR2 YFSETQ.

The chain has TRBV9 and TRBJ2-7, with 9 bases that match TRBD2. The V gene's germline CDR1 is SGDLS and CDR2 YYNGEE. This CDR3 is 15 amino acids long. V was pared by 0 bases and J by 4 bases, with 5 bases of the junction left unmatched. The DNA for the CDR3 is TGTGCCAGCAGCGTAGAGCCTAGCGGGAAGTACGAGCAGTACTTC. Protein sequence: CASSVEPSGKYEQYF. The entire variable domain, with the rest obtained from reference TRBV9 and TRBJ2-7, is as follows: DSGVTQTPKHLITATGQRVTLRCSPRSGDLSVYWYQQSLDQGLQFLIQYYNGEERAKGNILERFSAQQFPDLHSELNLSSLELGDSALYFCASSVEPSGKYEQYFGPGTRLTVT.

This chain joins TRBV24-1 and TRBJ2-1, with D perhaps TRBD1 or TRBD2 (5 bases each). This CDR3 has 16 residues. V gave up 4 bases and J gave up 8 bases, with 20 bases separating them. The germline V gene encodes CDR1 KGHDR and CDR2 SFDVKD. The CDR3 DNA follows: TGTGCCACCAGTGACCCCGGGCTAGCCCTAGGGGATGAGCAGTTCTTC. This codes for CATSDPGLALGDEQFF.

Only a few counts were recorded for this clonotype. The chain has TRBV9 and TRBJ1-2; 8 positions match TRBD1. V dropped 4 bases and J dropped 7; count of bases not matched to a gene: 12. This CDR3 contains 15 residues. Germline loops: CDR1 SGDLS, CDR2 YYNGEE. The CDR3 reads CASSQETDRAGGYTF. For the CDR3, the DNA is TGTGCCAGCAGCCAGGAGACGGACAGGGCTGGTGGCTACACCTTC.